Each of the 5 T cell receptor beta chains below was sequenced from the same sample in a study of blood T cell repertoires in COVID-19. Some clones are missing from TCRdb's copy, which holds only in-frame ones; the method was immunoSEQ multiplex PCR. The sample gives under 30,000 clones, about 80% of which show up once; 35% to 55% is in the top ten. Input material: peripheral blood. The receptors shown here come from a woman aged 70-85 years with acute or convalescent COVID-19.

The chain combines TRBV6-5 with TRBJ2-5, with 7 bases identical to TRBD2. CDR1 is MNHEY and CDR2 is SVGAGI in the germline V gene. This CDR3 contains 15 residues. V lost 5 bases, J lost 5 bases, and 11 bases stayed unmatched. The CDR3 region has the DNA TGTGCCAGCAGTACATCCGGGACTAACTCGGAGACCCAGTACTTC. The encoded protein is CASSTSGTNSETQYF.

The chain is built from TRBV7-3 and TRBJ2-7; 7 bases are shared with TRBD1. The CDR3 contains 14 residues. Per the germline V gene, CDR1 is SGHTA and CDR2 is FQGTGA. Germline trimming cut 7 bases from V and 1 base from J; bases unmatched to any gene: 7. The CDR3 sequence: CASNSGDSSYEQYF. As DNA, the CDR3 is TGTGCCAGCAATTCCGGGGACAGTTCCTACGAGCAGTACTTC.

The chain links TRBV28 to TRBJ1-2, with TRBD1 as a possible D gene (5 bases). Germline CDR1 is MDHEN and CDR2 is SYDVKM. The CDR3 covers 13 residues. The V end lost 5 bases, the J end lost 2 bases, and 9 bases lay between the germline ends. The CDR3 nucleotides read TGTGCCAGCAGTCTACAGGAGAACTATGGCTACACCTTC. As protein: CASSLQENYGYTF.

Of note for this clone: The sample carries other DNA sequences with the same CDR3. The DNA for the CDR3 is TGTGCCAGCAGTTACTCGCGACAGGGCTACGAGCAGTACTTC. Protein: CASSYSRQGYEQYF. The chain links TRBV6-5 to TRBJ2-7; 7 nucleotides agree with TRBD1. Germline V gene data show CDR1 as MNHEY and CDR2 as SVGAGI. V lost 0 bases and J lost 3; bases outside the gene matches: 2. The CDR3 length is 14 residues.

The rearrangement uses TRBV9 and TRBJ1-2; 8 bases match TRBD1. The CDR3 is made up of 12 amino acids. V gave up 3 bases and J gave up 6 bases; unmatched junction bases: 1. CDR1 and CDR2 from the germline V gene are SGDLS and YYNGEE. CDR3 in DNA: TGTGCCAGCAGCGCACAGGGGGATGGCTACACCTTC. Translated: CASSAQGDGYTF. Combining the CDR3 with reference TRBV9 and TRBJ1-2 gives the whole variable domain DSGVTQTPKHLITATGQRVTLRCSPRSGDLSVYWYQQSLDQGLQFLIQYYNGEERAKGNILERFSAQQFPDLHSELNLSSLELGDSALYFCASSAQGDGYTFGSGTRLTVV.